This T cell receptor (beta chain) was obtained from a study of radiotherapy plus CTLA-4 blockade in lung cancer. Whole-study context: Objective response was observed in roughly 20% of patients, and disease control in roughly 30%. Notes on the study in general: TCR clones from tumors expanded in blood after radiotherapy plus ipilimumab. Reports identified early blood T cell clone dynamics, with interferon-beta, as the best response predictor.

Focal radiation was given together with CTLA-4 blockade (ipilimumab) to patients with chemo-refractory metastatic non-small-cell lung cancer. This clone was seen only once. What it binds is not known. Sequenced by immunoSEQ multiplex PCR; TCRdb stores in-frame clones only, minus some. The sample lists about 54,000 clones, more than 65% occurring once. The CDR3 consists of 15 residues. V lost 0 bases to trimming and J lost 6 bases; unmatched junction nucleotides: 6. The germline V gene has CDR1 MNHEY and CDR2 SVGAGI. The clonotype was recovered from a human donor with non-small cell lung cancer who had a partial response to radiotherapy plus ipilimumab. Sequencing used peripheral blood, obtained from a patient treated with radiotherapy plus ipilimumab. The rearrangement joins TRBV6-5 to TRBJ1-2; 8 bases match TRBD1. In DNA form, the CDR3 reads TGTGCCAGCAGTTACTCGACAGGGGAGGTTGATGGCTACACCTTC. Translation gives CASSYSTGEVDGYTF.